The 26 T cell receptor beta chains below all came from one sample that was sequenced in a study of T cell changes during pregnancy in multiple sclerosis. Measured with immunoSEQ multiplex PCR; TCRdb has only the in-frame clones, and not every one. The sample yields about 70,000 clones, over 90% seen once. The material sequenced was CD4+ T cells from peripheral blood mononuclear cells, taken after pregnancy. The origin of the receptors is a female donor with multiple sclerosis, enrolled in a pregnancy study.

The J gene is TRBJ2-1, the V gene TRBV27; D may be TRBD2 (6 bases). This CDR3 is built from 14 residues. Per germline, CDR1 MNHEY and CDR2 SMNVEV (reference sequence). V gave up 6 bases and J gave up 0 bases, with 9 bases separating them. This CDR3 is CASRWRGSYNEQFF. The CDR3 nucleotides read TGTGCCAGCAGGTGGCGGGGCTCCTACAATGAGCAGTTCTTC.

This sequence joins TRBV6-8 and TRBJ1-1; D remains ambiguous. V lost 4 bases and J 6 bases, leaving 6 bases between the germline ends. CDR1 is MNHGY and CDR2 is SAAAGT in the germline V gene. The CDR3 spans 11 residues. The CDR3 region is CASSWAAEAFF. DNA for the CDR3: TGTGCCAGCAGTTGGGCAGCTGAAGCTTTCTTT.

J is TRBJ1-3 and V is TRBV13; maybe TRBD1 (6 bases). The CDR3 contains 14 residues. Germline V gene sequence: CDR1 PRHDT, CDR2 FYEKMQ (reference sequence). V shed 5 bases and J shed 2 bases, with 10 bases lying between them. This CDR3 reads CASSPQGTGNTIYF. DNA for the CDR3: TGTGCCAGCAGCCCACAGGGTACTGGAAACACCATATATTTT.

The rearrangement joins TRBV10-3 to TRBJ2-7; D ambiguous. The CDR3 loop spans 12 amino acids. Germline lookup yields CDR1 ENHRY and CDR2 SYGVKD. V lost 3 bases to trimming and J lost 3 bases, with 6 bases between them. CDR3 loop: CAISEGGYEQYF. For the CDR3, the DNA is TGTGCCATCAGTGAAGGCGGCTACGAGCAGTACTTC.

This clone was detected once. This chain uses TRBV11-3 with TRBJ2-7; 7 nucleotides line up with TRBD1. The junction had 4 bases not matched to a gene; V was cut back by 1 base and J by 4 bases. Germline V gives CDR1 SGHNT, CDR2 YENEEA. The CDR3 contains 14 residues. The CDR3 coding sequence is TGTGCCAGCAGCTTAGGACAGGGCCCTTACGAGCAGTACTTC. This codes for CASSLGQGPYEQYF.

The genes are TRBV7-8 and TRBJ1-1; the match to TRBD1 covers 7 bases. CDR3 length equals 14 residues. Germline CDR1 is SGHVS and CDR2 is FQNEAQ. With 5 bases clipped from V and 2 bases from J, the junction kept 5 bases outside the gene matches. The CDR3 protein is CASSAGTANTEAFF. The CDR3 bases are TGTGCCAGCAGCGCCGGGACAGCAAACACTGAAGCTTTCTTT.

The chain recombines TRBV27 with TRBJ2-1; tentative D call: TRBD2 (6 bases). There are 13 residues in the CDR3. V was cut by 6 bases and J by 3 bases, with 9 bases left in between. Germline V gene sequence: CDR1 MNHEY, CDR2 SMNVEV (reference sequence). CDR3 sequence: CASRPGLYNEQFF. The CDR3 DNA sequence: TGTGCCAGCAGGCCGGGACTCTACAATGAGCAGTTCTTC.

The chain carries TRBV5-1 and TRBJ2-5; TRBD1 agrees at 11 bases. TRBJ2-7 explains the end of the DNA better; the J call may be wrong. CDR1 and CDR2 (germline): SGHRS, YFSETQ. CDR3 length: 15 residues. Written as DNA, the CDR3 is TGCGCCAGCAGCTTCGGACAGGGGGCGGCCTACGAGCAGTACTTC. Encoded protein: CASSFGQGAAYEQYF.

The genes are TRBV9 and TRBJ2-2; possibly TRBD2 for D (6 bases). This CDR3 has 17 residues. Germline-derived CDR1 and CDR2 are SGDLS and YYNGEE. V lost 0 bases and J lost 6, with 18 bases in between. CDR3 protein: CASSVDSGGEVPGELFF. The CDR3 coding sequence is TGTGCCAGCAGCGTAGATTCAGGAGGGGAAGTCCCCGGGGAGCTGTTTTTT.

V and J are TRBV15 and TRBJ2-7, with TRBD2 as a possible D gene (7 bases). V lost 0 bases and J 1 base, leaving 19 bases between the germline ends. Germline V CDR1 and CDR2: LNHNV, YYDKDF (reference sequence). The CDR3 contains 18 residues. CDR3 loop: CATSRDRAGTTSSYEQYF. Written as DNA, the CDR3 is TGTGCCACCAGCAGAGATAGAGCGGGGACAACGTCTTCCTACGAGCAGTACTTC.

V gene TRBV19 combines with J gene TRBJ2-1; 7 bases line up with TRBD2. Germline assignment: CDR1 LNHDA and CDR2 SQIVND (reference sequence). V shed 3 bases and J 6 bases; nucleotides not matched to a gene: 8. This CDR3 contains 15 residues. The CDR3 DNA sequence: TGTGCCAGTAGTATCTCCGGACTAGGTCCCAATGAGCAGTTCTTC. Its translation is CASSISGLGPNEQFF.

The chain employs TRBV29-1 and TRBJ1-1; 10 nucleotides agree with TRBD1. V trimming: 4 bases; J trimming: 4 bases; junction bases outside the gene matches: 6. CDR3 length: 14 residues. CDR1 and CDR2 (germline): SQVTM, ANQGSEA. CDR3 protein: CSVVPGTGATEAFF. CDR3 bases: TGCAGCGTTGTACCCGGGACAGGGGCCACTGAAGCTTTCTTT.

CDR3: CASSVAGFITGELFF. The CDR3 DNA follows: TGTGCCAGCAGCGTAGCAGGGTTTATAACCGGGGAGCTGTTTTTT. The chain has TRBV9 and TRBJ2-2; D may be TRBD1 (5 bases). CDR1 is SGDLS and CDR2 is YYNGEE in the germline V gene. The CDR3 consists of 15 residues. V gave up 0 bases and J gave up 5 bases, with 11 bases separating them.

V gene TRBV5-3 combines with J gene TRBJ1-2; 7 bases are shared with TRBD1. TRBV5-3 has ORF status, its function being uncertain. The CDR3 totals 13 residues. The V segment lost 2 bases and the J segment 7 bases; nucleotides outside the gene matches: 5. Here the CDR3 DNA reads TGTGCCAGAAGCTTTGAGGGGGCGCCTGGCTACACCTTC. Translated: CARSFEGAPGYTF.

This sequence joins TRBV7-2 and TRBJ2-7, with 7 bases fitting TRBD2. The CDR3 is made up of 13 amino acids. CDR1 is SGHTA and CDR2 is FQGNSA in the germline V gene. V dropped 5 bases and J dropped 3; count of bases not matched to a gene: 4. The CDR3 reads CASSPSGFYEQYF. The CDR3 nucleotides read TGTGCCAGCAGCCCTAGCGGATTCTACGAGCAGTACTTC.

The chain couples TRBV7-2 to TRBJ1-1; TRBD1 might be the D (5 bases). V shed 6 bases and J shed 0 bases, with 11 bases lying between them. The CDR3 contains 14 residues. Germline values: CDR1 SGHTA, CDR2 FQGNSA. The CDR3 region is CASRPDSLNTEAFF. The CDR3 DNA sequence: TGTGCCAGCAGGCCCGACAGCCTGAACACTGAAGCTTTCTTT.

The chain is built from TRBV6-5 and TRBJ1-1; perhaps TRBD1 as D (5 bases). CDR1 MNHEY and CDR2 SVGAGI come from the germline V gene. This CDR3 contains 13 residues. Trimming removed 2 bases at V and 1 base at J, with 5 bases between. The CDR3 sequence is CASSYGQNTEAFF. In DNA form, the CDR3 reads TGTGCCAGCAGTTACGGACAGAACACTGAAGCTTTCTTT.

The chain combines TRBV25-1 with TRBJ1-5, with 7 positions matching TRBD1. Looked up from germline, CDR1 is MGHDK and CDR2 is SYGVNS. V lost 4 bases, J lost 5 bases, and 5 bases stayed unmatched. This CDR3 region has 14 residues. The CDR3 nucleotides read TGTGCCAGCAGTGCAAGGGGGCTCGATCAGCCCCAGCATTTT. Its translation is CASSARGLDQPQHF. Combining the CDR3 with reference TRBV25-1 and TRBJ1-5 gives the whole variable domain EADIYQTPRYLVIGTGKKITLECSQTMGHDKMYWYQQDPGMELHLIHYSYGVNSTEKGDLSSESTVSRIRTEHFPLTLESARPSHTSQYLCASSARGLDQPQHFGDGTRLSIL.

This chain joins TRBV5-1 and TRBJ2-1, with D tentatively TRBD1 (5 bases). This CDR3 is 12 amino acids long. The V gene's germline CDR1 is SGHRS and CDR2 YFSETQ. V lost 1 base and J lost 9, with 8 bases in between. The CDR3 nucleotides are TGCGCCAGCAGCTTGCAAAGGGGTGAGCAGTTCTTC. Encoded protein: CASSLQRGEQFF.

The chain has TRBV28 and TRBJ1-2; D is uncertain. V lost 2 bases and J lost 1, with 5 bases in between. The CDR3 runs to 13 residues. Germline V lookup: CDR1 MDHEN, CDR2 SYDVKM. The CDR3 loop is CASSLPSNYGYTF. CDR3 coding DNA: TGTGCCAGCAGTTTACCCAGTAACTATGGCTACACCTTC.

This rearrangement joins TRBV5-1 to TRBJ2-1; 10 positions match TRBD1. From germline, CDR1 is SGHRS and CDR2 YFSETQ. V dropped 7 bases and J dropped 8; count of bases not matched to a gene: 9. The CDR3 is 14 amino acids. CDR3 loop: CASRLTGGMDEQFF. The CDR3 coding sequence is TGCGCCAGCCGATTGACAGGGGGCATGGATGAGCAGTTCTTC.

The V call is TRBV28, the J call TRBJ2-2, with 7 bases matching TRBD2. The CDR3 is made up of 15 amino acids. CDR1 MDHEN and CDR2 SYDVKM come from the germline V gene. With 8 bases clipped from V and 3 bases from J, the junction kept 9 bases outside the gene matches. CDR3 loop: CASDAGTIDTGELFF. The CDR3 DNA is TGTGCCAGCGACGCCGGGACTATAGACACCGGGGAGCTGTTTTTT.

This chain joins TRBV2 and TRBJ2-7; the match to TRBD1 covers 8 bases. Germline V lookup: CDR1 SNHLY, CDR2 FYNNEI. J gave up 7 bases and V 3 bases, and 8 bases lay outside the gene matches. The CDR3 totals 14 residues. CDR3 nucleotides: TGTGCCAGCAGTGACGGGACAGGCCAGGAAGAGCAGTACTTC. It encodes CASSDGTGQEEQYF.

The CDR3 coding sequence is TGTGCCAGCAGCTTAGCGCTAGGGGCCCCTGAAGCTTTCTTT. This translates into CASSLALGAPEAFF. This chain connects TRBV7-9 to TRBJ1-1; D is possibly TRBD1 (5 bases). CDR1 and CDR2 (germline): SEHNR, FQNEAQ (reference sequence). The ends were cut back, 0 bases at V and 6 bases at J, with 11 bases in the middle. The CDR3 contains 14 residues.

The rearrangement links TRBV15 to TRBJ2-2; 9 nucleotides align to TRBD1. This CDR3 is 15 amino acids long. CDR1 and CDR2 (germline): LNHNV, YYDKDF (reference sequence). Trimming removed 0 bases from V and 7 bases from J; junction bases left unmatched: 3. The chain's CDR3 is CATSREQGAGGELFF. The CDR3 nucleotides read TGTGCCACCAGCAGAGAACAGGGGGCGGGCGGGGAGCTGTTTTTT.

This chain links TRBV5-4 with TRBJ1-1, with 12 positions matching TRBD1. Trimming cost V 3 bases and J 4 bases; bases outside gene matches: 4. Germline V gene sequence: CDR1 SGHNT, CDR2 YYREEE (reference sequence). CDR3 length: 15 residues. DNA for the CDR3: TGTGCCAGCAGCTGGGACAGGGGGCGGACCACTGAAGCTTTCTTT. Encoded protein: CASSWDRGRTTEAFF.